These 18 T cell receptor beta chains originate from one sample sequenced in a study of T cell responses to AZD1222 COVID-19 vaccine. Only in-frame clones appear in the TCRdb table, and some are missing; sequencing was by immunoSEQ multiplex PCR. The sample includes 65,000 to 70,000 clones, roughly 80% of them seen just once. The material sequenced was peripheral blood, taken 28 days after the second AZD1222 dose. These receptors originate from an adult who received the AZD1222 COVID-19 vaccine.

The rearrangement joins TRBV6-6 to TRBJ2-1; TRBD2 matches at 11 bases. CDR1 MNHNY and CDR2 SVGAGI come from the germline V gene (reference sequence). V dropped 3 bases and J dropped 6; count of bases not matched to a gene: 4. This CDR3 spans 15 amino acids. The CDR3 is CASSYGLAGGNEQFF. The CDR3 region has the DNA TGTGCCAGCAGTTATGGCCTAGCGGGAGGCAATGAGCAGTTCTTC.

V gene TRBV15 combines with J gene TRBJ1-2; possibly TRBD1 for D (6 bases). The CDR3 loop spans 17 amino acids. V was pared by 0 bases and J by 3 bases, with 17 bases between. Germline CDR1 and CDR2: LNHNV and YYDKDF (reference sequence). The CDR3 reads CATSRDSVVGGHYGYTF. CDR3 nucleotide sequence: TGTGCCACCAGCAGAGATTCCGTCGTCGGGGGGCACTATGGCTACACCTTC. Together with reference TRBV15 and TRBJ1-2, the CDR3 gives the full variable domain: DAMVIQNPRYQVTQFGKPVTLSCSQTLNHNVMYWYQQKSSQAPKLLFHYYDKDFNNEADTPDNFQSRRPNTSFCFLDIRSPGLGDTAMYLCATSRDSVVGGHYGYTFGSGTRLTVV.

The chain has TRBV10-1 and TRBJ2-4; D is perhaps TRBD1 or TRBD2 (5 bases each). Trimming shortened V by 3 bases and J by 4 bases, and 16 bases separated the two germline ends. Germline values: CDR1 WNHNN, CDR2 SYGVQD (reference sequence). The CDR3 runs 16 residues. CDR3 nucleotide sequence: TGCGCCAGCAGTGACCCCGCGGCCGAGGGGAAAAACATTCAGTACTTC. Translated: CASSDPAAEGKNIQYF.

The V call is TRBV11-2, the J call TRBJ2-7; 13 bases map to TRBD2. The CDR3 is 16 amino acids. Germline V gene lookup returns CDR1 SGHAT and CDR2 FQNNGV. The V gene end was trimmed by 5 bases and the J gene end by 0 bases; junction bases not matched to a gene: 4. CDR3 sequence reads: CASSTWTSGGSYEQYF. For the CDR3, the DNA is TGTGCCAGCAGCACCTGGACTAGCGGGGGCTCCTACGAGCAGTACTTC.

The gene calls are TRBV7-9 and TRBJ2-3; tentative D call: TRBD2 (6 bases). Germline V lookup: CDR1 SEHNR, CDR2 FQNEAQ (reference sequence). V lost 7 bases and J lost 12, with 17 bases in between. This CDR3 region has 12 residues. CDR3 in amino acids: CASIATGTPQYF. DNA for the CDR3: TGTGCCAGCATCGCTACCGGGACTCCCCAGTATTTT.

The rearrangement links TRBV5-1 to TRBJ2-7, with 7 positions matching TRBD1. This CDR3 is 14 amino acids long. Germline CDR1 is SGHRS and CDR2 is YFSETQ. Unmatched junction bases numbered 5, after V lost 0 bases and J lost 5 bases. The CDR3 region has the DNA TGCGCCAGCAGCTTGGGACAGGGCAGCAACGAGCAGTACTTC. It yields the protein CASSLGQGSNEQYF.

The chain has TRBV19 and TRBJ1-1, with D possibly being TRBD1 (6 bases). The CDR3 is 14 amino acids. Germline assignment: CDR1 LNHDA and CDR2 SQIVND (reference sequence). V was shortened by 7 bases and J by 5 bases, with 17 bases between the two germline ends. The CDR3 region has the DNA TGTGCCAGTACTACGGCGGGGGGCGAGACTGAAGCTTTCTTT. Amino acids: CASTTAGGETEAFF. Complete variable domain (other parts from reference TRBV19 and TRBJ1-1): DGGITQSPKYLFRKEGQNVTLSCEQNLNHDAMYWYRQDPGQGLRLIYYSQIVNDFQKGDIAEGYSVSREKKESFPLTVTSAQKNPTAFYLCASTTAGGETEAFFGQGTRLTVV.

The rearrangement joins TRBV13 to TRBJ1-3; no clear D gene. The germline gives CDR1 PRHDT, CDR2 FYEKMQ (reference sequence). CDR3 length: 14 residues. Trimming removed 6 bases from V and 0 bases from J, with 9 bases in between. The CDR3 nucleotides are TGTGCCAGCAGGGTTGGATCCTCTGGAAACACCATATATTTT. The encoded protein is CASRVGSSGNTIYF. Filled out from reference TRBV13 and TRBJ1-3, the complete variable domain reads AAGVIQSPRHLIKEKRETATLKCYPIPRHDTVYWYQQGPGQDPQFLISFYEKMQSDKGSIPDRFSAQQFSDYHSELNMSSLELGDSALYFCASRVGSSGNTIYFGEGSWLTVV.

This clone was detected a few times. The chain combines TRBV27 with TRBJ1-5; TRBD1 might be the D (6 bases). Trimming shortened V by 3 bases and J by 3 bases, and 9 bases separated the two germline ends. Germline CDR1 MNHEY, CDR2 SMNVEV (reference sequence). This CDR3 spans 14 amino acids. DNA for the CDR3: TGTGCCAGCAGTTTCAGGGGTTCCAATCAGCCCCAGCATTTT. This gives the protein CASSFRGSNQPQHF.

This chain links TRBV9 with TRBJ2-3; TRBD1 aligns across 7 bases. The junction had 4 bases not matched to a gene; V was cut back by 4 bases and J by 5 bases. In germline, CDR1 is SGDLS, CDR2 YYNGEE. The length of the CDR3 is 13 residues. Here the CDR3 reads CASSPRQGDTQYF. The CDR3 nucleotides are TGTGCCAGCAGCCCCCGACAGGGAGATACGCAGTATTTT.

Details on this clone: A read error may produce the germline difference seen at one junction end. This chain connects TRBV6-4 to TRBJ2-2, with D tentatively TRBD1 (6 bases). CDR1 is MRHNA and CDR2 is SNTAGT in the germline V gene. CDR3 length equals 14 residues. In DNA form, the CDR3 reads TGTGCCAGCAGTGACCGGGACAACACCGAGGAGCTGTTTTTT. This gives the protein CASSDRDNTEELFF.

The chain recombines TRBV12-2 with TRBJ1-1. TRBV12-2 is a known pseudogene. The CDR3 extends over 14 amino acids. The CDR3 nucleotides read TGTGCAAGTCGCCTAACCCCAACGAGGCGGTGGGCTTTCTTT. This encodes CASRLTPTRRWAFF.

The V and J genes are TRBV30 and TRBJ1-6; TRBD1 is a possible D gene (6 bases). Per germline, CDR1 GTSNPN and CDR2 SVGIG (reference sequence). V lost 0 bases and J 4 bases, leaving 10 bases between the germline ends. This CDR3 is 15 amino acids long. The CDR3 region is CAWSVTGQYNSPLHF. CDR3 DNA sequence: TGTGCCTGGAGTGTCACAGGACAGTATAATTCACCCCTCCACTTT.

The V call is TRBV24-1, the J call TRBJ2-7, with a possible D match to TRBD2 (6 bases). Trimming removed 6 bases at V and 1 base at J, with 15 bases between. Germline V gene lookup returns CDR1 KGHDR and CDR2 SFDVKD. This CDR3 is 15 amino acids long. CDR3 bases: TGTGCCACCAGTAGGGCGGGAAGGCTATCCTACGAGCAGTACTTC. This translates into CATSRAGRLSYEQYF.

This sequence joins TRBV28 and TRBJ1-2, with D perhaps matching TRBD1 (5 bases). V lost 4 bases and J 2 bases, leaving 8 bases between the germline ends. The CDR3 is made up of 13 amino acids. Germline V gene sequence: CDR1 MDHEN, CDR2 SYDVKM. CDR3 protein: CASSSPGNYGYTF. CDR3 in DNA: TGTGCCAGCAGTTCTCCAGGGAACTATGGCTACACCTTC.

The rearrangement joins TRBV7-6 to TRBJ1-2; 7 bases fit TRBD1. This CDR3 contains 13 residues. CDR1 and CDR2 from the germline V gene are SGHVS and FNYEAQ. With V trimmed by 1 base and J by 8 bases, 4 bases remained unmatched. The CDR3 is CASSLGQGGGYTF. In DNA, the CDR3 is TGTGCCAGCAGCTTAGGACAGGGCGGCGGCTACACCTTC.

V and J are TRBV6-5 and TRBJ1-5; 7 bases match TRBD1. Germline values: CDR1 MNHEY, CDR2 SVGAGI. The V and J ends lost 7 bases and 1 base, in that order; junction bases with no gene match: 7. This CDR3 has 15 amino acids. The DNA for the CDR3 is TGTGCCAGCAAAGACCTACAGGGGAGCAATCAGCCCCAGCATTTT. Amino acids: CASKDLQGSNQPQHF.

This chain connects TRBV2 to TRBJ2-4; D may be TRBD2 (6 bases). Trimming stripped 0 bases from V and 1 base from J, with 13 bases between. The CDR3 extends over 17 amino acids. Germline-derived CDR1 and CDR2 are SNHLY and FYNNEI. Here the CDR3 DNA reads TGTGCCAGCAGTGAAGCGGGGGGACTCGGGGCCAAAAACATTCAGTACTTC. This encodes CASSEAGGLGAKNIQYF.